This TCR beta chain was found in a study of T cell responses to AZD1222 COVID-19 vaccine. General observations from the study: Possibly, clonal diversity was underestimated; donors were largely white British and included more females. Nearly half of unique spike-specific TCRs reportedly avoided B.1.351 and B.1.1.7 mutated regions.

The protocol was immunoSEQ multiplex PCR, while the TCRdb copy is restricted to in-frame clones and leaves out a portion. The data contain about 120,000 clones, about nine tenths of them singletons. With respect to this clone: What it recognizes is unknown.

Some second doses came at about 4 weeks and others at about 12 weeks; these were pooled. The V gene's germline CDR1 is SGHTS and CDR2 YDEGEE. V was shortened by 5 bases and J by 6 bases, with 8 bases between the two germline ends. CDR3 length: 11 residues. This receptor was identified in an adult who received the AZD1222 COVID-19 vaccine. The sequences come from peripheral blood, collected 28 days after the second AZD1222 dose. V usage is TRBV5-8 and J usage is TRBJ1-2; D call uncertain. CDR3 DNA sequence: TGTGCCAGCAGGAGCGGGGATGGCTACACCTTC. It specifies CASRSGDGYTF.